The next 16 T cell receptor beta chains were all read from a single sample in a study of circulating tumor DNA in untreated peripheral T-cell lymphoma. The repertoire was sequenced with immunoSEQ multiplex PCR; TCRdb's copy has only in-frame clones and lacks some. The sample consists of 250 to 350 clones, around 85% of them appearing once. The sample comprised tumor tissue. These receptors all come from a human donor with peripheral T-cell lymphoma.

The V and J genes are TRBV10-3 and TRBJ2-7; 8 bases are shared with TRBD1. The germline gives CDR1 ENHRY, CDR2 SYGVKD. J lost 4 bases, V lost 1 base, and 12 bases had no gene match. The CDR3 is 17 amino acids. CDR3 sequence (DNA): TGTGCCATCAGTGAGTACGGACAGGGCGGCTCTGTTTACGAGCAGTACGTC. Translation gives CAISEYGQGGSVYEQYV.

The chain joins TRBV29-1 to TRBJ1-2; D unclear. The germline V gene has CDR1 SQVTM and CDR2 ANQGSEA. Trimming stripped 6 bases from V and 7 bases from J, with 18 bases between. The CDR3 is 13 residues long. CDR3 sequence: CSVAGDLDFGYTF. DNA for the CDR3: TGCAGCGTCGCAGGAGATTTGGATTTTGGCTACACCTTC.

This chain uses TRBV10-2 with TRBJ2-1; D possibly corresponds to TRBD1 (6 bases). The V end lost 4 bases, the J end lost 4 bases, and 8 bases lay between the germline ends. Germline CDR1 is WSHSY and CDR2 is SAAADI. This CDR3 region has 13 residues. CDR3 in amino acids: CASSGTAYNEQFF. CDR3 DNA: TGCGCCAGCAGTGGGACAGCTTACAATGAGCAGTTCTTC.

The chain employs TRBV14 and TRBJ2-3, with a tentative D call TRBD2 (5 bases). Trimming shortened V by 1 base and J by 5 bases, and 7 bases separated the two germline ends. CDR1 SGHDN and CDR2 FVKESK come from the germline V gene. The CDR3 totals 13 residues. CDR3 coding DNA: TGTGCCAGCAGCCAAGTCGGACTAGATACGCAGTATTTT. It specifies CASSQVGLDTQYF.

The rearrangement links TRBV18 to TRBJ2-3, with TRBD2 matching 7 bases. The V and J ends lost 0 bases and 4 bases, in that order; junction bases with no gene match: 7. Germline V gene lookup returns CDR1 KGHSH and CDR2 LQKENI. The CDR3 runs 16 residues. CDR3 region: CASSPPRGLKADTQYF. In DNA, the CDR3 is TGTGCCAGCTCACCACCGAGGGGACTAAAGGCAGATACGCAGTATTTT.

By proportion, this clone is large. V gene TRBV4-2 combines with J gene TRBJ1-1; 9 positions agree with TRBD1. The trim removed 4 bases at V and 5 bases at J, leaving 17 bases unmatched. This CDR3 is built from 18 residues. Germline loops: CDR1 LGHNA, CDR2 YNFKEQ. This chain's CDR3 is CASSPDRGTDLRWTEAFF. DNA of the CDR3: TGTGCCAGCAGCCCTGACAGGGGGACCGACCTAAGGTGGACTGAAGCTTTCTTT.

The chain carries TRBV19 and TRBJ1-3; D gene uncertain. The CDR3 totals 14 residues. The germline V gene encodes CDR1 LNHDA and CDR2 SQIVND (reference sequence). The ends were cut back, 6 bases at V and 8 bases at J, with 17 bases in the middle. DNA of the CDR3: TGTGCCAGTAGCTTACCGGATAGGACGGACACCATATATTTT. Amino acids: CASSLPDRTDTIYF.

This chain joins TRBV30 and TRBJ2-7; perhaps D is TRBD1 or TRBD2 (5 bases each). This CDR3 spans 14 amino acids. Germline lookup yields CDR1 GTSNPN and CDR2 SVGIG (reference sequence). V was cut by 2 bases and J by 6 bases, with 17 bases left in between. CDR3 amino acids: CAWSFPSGTGEQYF. The CDR3 nucleotides are TGTGCCTGGAGTTTCCCTTCAGGGACCGGCGAGCAGTACTTC.

The chain uses TRBV30 and TRBJ2-1; D is unresolved. V lost 4 bases and J 5 bases, leaving 6 bases between the germline ends. This CDR3 spans 11 amino acids. Germline V gene lookup returns CDR1 GTSNPN and CDR2 SVGIG (reference sequence). The CDR3 DNA is TGTGCCTGGACGGAGAACAATGAGCAGTTCTTC. Translated: CAWTENNEQFF.

The CDR3 is CASSPPHSATEAFF. The CDR3, as DNA: TGTGCCAGCTCACCACCGCACAGTGCCACTGAAGCTTTCTTT. The V and J genes are TRBV18 and TRBJ1-1; no clear D. The CDR3 is made up of 14 amino acids. V lost 0 bases to trimming and J lost 4 bases, with 9 bases between them. The V gene's germline CDR1 is KGHSH and CDR2 LQKENI.

The chain uses TRBV28 and TRBJ1-4, with no clear D. Trimming left V 10 bases short and J 4 bases short, with 10 bases between. Germline V gene sequence: CDR1 MDHEN, CDR2 SYDVKM. CDR3 length: 12 residues. This CDR3 is CAIGSFNEKLFF. The CDR3 DNA follows: TGTGCCATAGGGAGTTTTAATGAAAAACTGTTTTTT.

The CDR3 bases are TGTGCCAGCTCACTCCAGGTGAACACTGAAGCTTTCTTT. This encodes CASSLQVNTEAFF. The V and J genes are TRBV18 and TRBJ1-1, with D unresolved. Germline CDR1 and CDR2: KGHSH and LQKENI. The CDR3 covers 13 residues. V lost 4 bases, J lost 0 bases, and 6 bases lay in between.

The chain is built from TRBV19 and TRBJ2-3; 7 bases are shared with TRBD1. V lost 9 bases, J lost 2 bases, and 5 bases stayed unmatched. Germline lookup yields CDR1 LNHDA and CDR2 SQIVND (reference sequence). The CDR3 loop spans 13 amino acids. CDR3 amino acids: CASEGGNTDTQYF. DNA for the CDR3: TGTGCCAGCGAAGGGGGCAACACAGATACGCAGTATTTT.

The chain has TRBV19 and TRBJ1-1; D not resolved. Between the trimmed V and J ends, which lost 3 bases and 1 base, there was a span of 12 bases. The CDR3 extends over 15 amino acids. Germline V gives CDR1 LNHDA, CDR2 SQIVND (reference sequence). The CDR3 reads CASSIQDRSNTEAFF. The CDR3 nucleotides read TGTGCCAGTAGTATCCAGGACCGGTCGAACACTGAAGCTTTCTTT. Complete variable domain (other parts from reference TRBV19 and TRBJ1-1): DGGITQSPKYLFRKEGQNVTLSCEQNLNHDAMYWYRQDPGQGLRLIYYSQIVNDFQKGDIAEGYSVSREKKESFPLTVTSAQKNPTAFYLCASSIQDRSNTEAFFGQGTRLTVV.

The rearrangement links TRBV9 to TRBJ1-5; D gene unclear. The CDR3 spans 15 residues. Trimming cost V 4 bases and J 7 bases, with 18 bases left between them. Germline V lookup: CDR1 SGDLS, CDR2 YYNGEE. Here the CDR3 reads CASSPDGDGGQPQHF. CDR3 DNA: TGTGCCAGCAGCCCCGACGGGGATGGAGGACAGCCCCAGCATTTT.

The rearrangement joins TRBV14 to TRBJ2-1; TRBD1 is a possible D gene (6 bases). Trimming pared 4 bases from V and 9 bases from J, leaving 13 bases between. CDR1 is SGHDN, CDR2 FVKESK, per germline. This CDR3 contains 13 residues. The CDR3 here is CASSLIQGGEQFF. CDR3 DNA: TGTGCCAGCAGCCTAATACAGGGCGGTGAGCAGTTCTTC.